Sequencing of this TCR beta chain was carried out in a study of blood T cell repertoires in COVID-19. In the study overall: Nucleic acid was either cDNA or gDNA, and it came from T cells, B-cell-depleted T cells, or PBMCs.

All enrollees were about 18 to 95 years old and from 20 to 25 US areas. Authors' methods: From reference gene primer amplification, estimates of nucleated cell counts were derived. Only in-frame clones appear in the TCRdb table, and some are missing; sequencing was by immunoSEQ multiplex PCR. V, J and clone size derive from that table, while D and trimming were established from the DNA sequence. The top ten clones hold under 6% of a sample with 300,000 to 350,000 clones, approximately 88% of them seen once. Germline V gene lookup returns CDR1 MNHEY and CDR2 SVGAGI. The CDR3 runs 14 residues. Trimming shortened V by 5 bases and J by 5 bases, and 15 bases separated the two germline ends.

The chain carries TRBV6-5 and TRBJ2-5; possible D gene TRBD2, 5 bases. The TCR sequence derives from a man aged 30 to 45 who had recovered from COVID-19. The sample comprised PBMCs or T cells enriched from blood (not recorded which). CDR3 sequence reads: CASSPGIYGETQYF. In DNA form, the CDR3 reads TGTGCCAGCAGTCCCGGGATTTATGGGGAGACCCAGTACTTC.